The T cell receptor beta chain under discussion was sequenced for a study of regulatory T cells in long-lasting Graves disease. Time point described: newly diagnosed GD, antithyroid drugs for less than 3 months. With RNA extracted from PBMCs as input, the TCR library was made. General observations from the study: Having only a small sample size may have limited accuracy.

This CDR3 is built from 15 residues. J gave up 4 bases and V 3 bases, and 6 bases lay outside the gene matches. Arm-PCR of CDR3 regions with iRepertoire HTBI primers generated TCR beta libraries. TCRdb re-called the multiplex PCR reads through MiXCR, storing one row per CDR3 protein. The sample includes over 350,000 distinct CDR3 sequences, 12% to 15% of them seen just once. This clonotype has ten or more counts. Its antigen is still unknown. These same records also appear under a second study, on T cells in Graves' hyperthyroidism and ophthalmopathy. That work states: From stable hyperthyroidism, ophthalmopathy was set apart by a 13 V-J model.

The V and J genes are TRBV12-3 or TRBV12-4 and TRBJ1-5; 7 nucleotides match TRBD1. The sequence was obtained from a woman between 45 and 60 years old with Graves disease. The material was peripheral blood mononuclear cells (PBMCs), obtained at new diagnosis, from a patient treated with antithyroid drugs. CDR3 DNA: TGTGCCAGCAGTTTTTTAGGGGGCGGTAATCAGCCCCAGCATTTT. It yields the protein CASSFLGGGNQPQHF.